The clone carrying this TCR beta chain was seen more than once but under ten times. Its target is not known. CD4+ naive, central memory, regulatory and stem cell-like memory cells were sorted via CD45RO/CCR7/CD25/CD127/CD95/CD27. Sorted populations were all over 95% pure. This CDR3 has 14 residues. V lost 6 bases, J lost 3 bases, and 5 bases stayed unmatched. From germline, CDR1 is MNHEY and CDR2 SVGAGI. The record originates from a study of beta chain features in type 1 diabetes. General observations from the study: Significant though moderate, a shortening of TCRB CDR3s appeared in all four CD4+ subsets of Type 1 diabetes patients. VDJ junctions from patients with type 1 diabetes contained fewer insertions and more deletions.

The entirety of the isolated RNA underwent reverse transcription, so expressed TCRB transcripts were sequenced. Libraries were prepared by immunoSEQ multiplex PCR; TCRdb keeps only in-frame clonotypes and omits some of them. The sample shows some 370,000 clones, 8.5% to 10% of them seen only once. V is TRBV6-5 and J is TRBJ1-2; 9 bases fit TRBD1. Sample: central memory CD4+ T cells from blood. The TCR comes from a man younger than 40 with type 1 diabetes. CDR3 coding DNA: TGTGCCAGCAGCAGAACAGGGGGCGACTATGGCTACACCTTC. The encoded protein is CASSRTGGDYGYTF.